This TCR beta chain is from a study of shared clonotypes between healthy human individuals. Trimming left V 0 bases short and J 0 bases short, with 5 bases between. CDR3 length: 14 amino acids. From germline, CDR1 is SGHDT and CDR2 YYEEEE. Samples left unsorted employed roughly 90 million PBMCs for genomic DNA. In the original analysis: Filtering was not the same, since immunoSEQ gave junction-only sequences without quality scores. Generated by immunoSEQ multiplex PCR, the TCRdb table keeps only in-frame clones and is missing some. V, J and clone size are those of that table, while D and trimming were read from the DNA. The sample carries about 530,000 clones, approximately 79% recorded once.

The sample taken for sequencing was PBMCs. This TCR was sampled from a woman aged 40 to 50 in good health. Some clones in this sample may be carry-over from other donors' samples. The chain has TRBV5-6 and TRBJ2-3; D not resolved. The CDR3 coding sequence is TGTGCCAGCAGCTTGGCGTTGAGCACAGATACGCAGTATTTT. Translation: CASSLALSTDTQYF.